This record looks at one T cell receptor beta chain sequence and its context. Its antigen has not been determined. One base away there is no much larger clone; base qualities are not given. These data belong to a study of cytomegalovirus exposure and HLA in healthy donors (dated by TCRdb to about 2017). Turning to the overall study: According to a later analysis, one platform produced both the roughly 110 validation repertoires and the 620 or so repertoires of the first cohort. The aim of the study was to test whether cataloging public T cell receptors could identify signatures of past pathogen exposure. The study combined high-throughput TCR immunosequencing, statistical association of individual TCRs with disease status, and machine learning to predict cytomegalovirus infection status. Besides the first cohort of approximately 710 subjects, a separate validation cohort made up of roughly 120 different subjects was used.

The library was made by the immunoSEQ multiplex PCR assay. The authors' pipeline ran thus. A statistical classification framework was built for diagnosing cytomegalovirus status from the catalog of TCR beta chain sequences. TCRdb took over this immuneACCESS table, retaining in-frame rearrangements with V and J assigned. Such tables are incomplete; in checked studies, under half of the missing clones stem from an unresolved V gene, and the remainder is unexplained. For V, J and clone size, that table is used; D and trimming come from the DNA. The sample table holds 55,000 to 75,000 clones, of which around 93% were seen once. The top ten clones comprise around 7% of the sample. General conclusions and limits of the study: Most TCR sequences were seen in very few donors, while some public TCRs were found in many individuals. In the study, around 160 TCR beta chains were listed as associated with cytomegalovirus. The validation cohort had no HLA typing available for a later analysis, so co-occurrence within that cohort was assessed over all 120 or so repertoires. It was suggested by the authors that the approach could potentially be generalized to other disease states and immunological phenotypes. In vitro tests confirmed that a few of the cytomegalovirus-associated TCR beta chains recognize cytomegalovirus antigens. A later analysis found that TCRs clustered in the first cohort also tended to co-occur in the roughly 120 validation repertoires, with approximately 95% of cluster scores above 0. The classifier was reported to diagnose cytomegalovirus status with high specificity and sensitivity in both the original and validation cohorts.

Trimming takes 3 bases off V and 10 bases off J; junction bases not matched to a gene: 13. CDR1 and CDR2 are read off the germline V gene as SGHDT and YYEEEE. The CDR3 goes from the cysteine to the phenylalanine over 15 residues. The kept DNA is CDR3 alone, 45 bases in frame from the first base. Separate from the roughly 630-subject first cohort, the validation cohort of roughly 120 subjects was the group to which the donors belonged. The receptor was isolated from a woman between 18 and 30 years old in good health and CMV-seropositive. Sequencing used PBMCs. Recombination connected TRBV5-6 to TRBJ1-1, and 9 bases in between align with TRBD1. The nucleotides read TGTGCCAGCAGCTGGACAGGGGAGGAATGGTTTTCAGCTTTCTTT. Translated, this gives CASSWTGEEWFSAFF.